Listed below are T cell receptor beta chains from one sample, sequenced in a study of shared clonotypes between healthy human individuals. Libraries were prepared by immunoSEQ multiplex PCR; TCRdb keeps only in-frame clonotypes and omits some of them. The data show 450,000 to 650,000 clones, about 80% seen once. What was sequenced was PBMCs. These receptors were collected from a woman aged 40 to 49 in good health. Some clones in this sample may be carry-over from other donors' samples. CDR3s include the opening cysteine and the closing phenylalanine or tryptophan. A D gene is named only where the DNA matches it firmly. Not every row has a clone size; where given, it reads once, few, many or a size class.

v_call: TRBV5-1
d_call: -
clone_size: -
j_call: TRBJ2-7
cdr3_aa: CASSLVGPPTYEQYF
cdr3_nt: TGCGCCAGCAGCTTGGTAGGGCCGCCTACCTACGAGCAGTACTTC

v_call: TRBV10-2
d_call: -
clone_size: -
j_call: TRBJ1-1
cdr3_aa: CASNIGGDTEAFF
cdr3_nt: TGCGCCAGCAATATAGGCGGGGACACTGAAGCTTTCTTT

v_call: TRBV30
d_call: -
clone_size: -
j_call: TRBJ2-3
cdr3_aa: CAWSGRDTQYF
cdr3_nt: TGTGCCTGGAGTGGGCGAGATACGCAGTATTTT

v_call: TRBV7-2
d_call: -
clone_size: -
j_call: TRBJ2-3
cdr3_aa: CASSLARGTDTQYF
cdr3_nt: TGTGCCAGCAGCTTAGCCAGGGGCACAGATACGCAGTATTTT

v_call: TRBV6-1
d_call: TRBD2
clone_size: -
j_call: TRBJ2-1
cdr3_aa: CASSASGLGAYNEQFF
cdr3_nt: TGTGCCAGCAGTGCCTCGGGACTAGGGGCCTACAATGAGCAGTTCTTC

v_call: TRBV5-1
d_call: -
clone_size: few
j_call: TRBJ2-5
cdr3_aa: CASSRGDNQETQYF
cdr3_nt: TGCGCCAGCAGCCGCGGGGACAACCAAGAGACCCAGTACTTC

v_call: TRBV30
d_call: -
clone_size: -
j_call: TRBJ2-2
cdr3_aa: CAWRRASMGGTGELFF
cdr3_nt: TGTGCCTGGAGGAGAGCTTCCATGGGAGGCACCGGGGAGCTGTTTTTT

v_call: TRBV19
d_call: TRBD1
clone_size: -
j_call: TRBJ2-2
cdr3_aa: CASSPTGIDTGELFF
cdr3_nt: TGTGCCAGTAGCCCGACAGGGATCGACACCGGGGAGCTGTTTTTT

v_call: TRBV29-1
d_call: -
clone_size: -
j_call: TRBJ1-4
cdr3_aa: CSVEASQGLREKLFF
cdr3_nt: TGCAGCGTTGAAGCCAGCCAGGGGCTTAGGGAAAAACTGTTTTTT

v_call: TRBV4-1
d_call: -
clone_size: -
j_call: TRBJ1-4
cdr3_aa: CASSQLGATNEKLFF
cdr3_nt: TGCGCCAGCAGCCAATTAGGGGCAACTAATGAAAAACTGTTTTTT

v_call: TRBV11-2
d_call: TRBD2
clone_size: -
j_call: TRBJ2-1
cdr3_aa: CASGMRPLAGPEQFF
cdr3_nt: TGTGCCAGCGGAATGAGACCCCTAGCGGGCCCTGAGCAGTTCTTC

v_call: TRBV5-4
d_call: -
clone_size: many
j_call: TRBJ2-7
cdr3_aa: CASSFLRYSPYEQYF
cdr3_nt: TGTGCCAGCAGTTTCCTCCGCTACTCACCCTACGAGCAGTACTTC

v_call: TRBV27
d_call: -
clone_size: -
j_call: TRBJ2-7
cdr3_aa: CASAILGYSYEQYF
cdr3_nt: TGTGCCAGCGCCATACTAGGCTACAGCTACGAGCAGTACTTC

v_call: TRBV19
d_call: TRBD1
clone_size: -
j_call: TRBJ1-2
cdr3_aa: CASSPSTGFGYTF
cdr3_nt: TGTGCCAGTAGTCCATCGACAGGGTTCGGCTACACCTTC

v_call: TRBV19
d_call: -
clone_size: -
j_call: TRBJ2-7
cdr3_aa: CAVKSDSSYEQYF
cdr3_nt: TGTGCCGTCAAGTCGGACAGCTCCTACGAGCAGTACTTC

v_call: TRBV6-1
d_call: -
clone_size: few
j_call: TRBJ1-3
cdr3_aa: CASSEDGPISGNTIYF
cdr3_nt: TGTGCCAGCAGTGAAGACGGACCGATCTCTGGAAACACCATATATTTT

v_call: TRBV5-4
d_call: TRBD1
clone_size: -
j_call: TRBJ1-4
cdr3_aa: CASSSGTGWEKLFF
cdr3_nt: TGTGCCAGCAGCTCCGGGACAGGTTGGGAAAAACTGTTTTTT

v_call: TRBV29-1
d_call: -
clone_size: -
j_call: TRBJ2-1
cdr3_aa: CSAGVGEYNEQFF
cdr3_nt: TGCAGCGCTGGAGTCGGCGAGTACAATGAGCAGTTCTTC

v_call: TRBV28
d_call: TRBD2
clone_size: -
j_call: TRBJ2-7
cdr3_aa: CASSPQRGGGGTYEQYF
cdr3_nt: TGTGCCAGCAGTCCCCAACGGGGGGGTGGGGGAACCTACGAGCAGTACTTC

v_call: TRBV11-2
d_call: -
clone_size: once
j_call: TRBJ2-6
cdr3_aa: CASSLDGGAGANVLTF
cdr3_nt: TGTGCCAGCAGCTTAGATGGGGGAGCTGGGGCCAACGTCCTGACTTTC

v_call: TRBV9
d_call: -
clone_size: many
j_call: TRBJ2-4
cdr3_aa: CASSVGGAGNIQYF
cdr3_nt: TGTGCCAGCAGCGTAGGAGGGGCTGGAAACATTCAGTACTTC

v_call: TRBV7-2
d_call: TRBD1
clone_size: -
j_call: TRBJ2-7
cdr3_aa: CASSTTGGFEQYF
cdr3_nt: TGTGCCAGCAGCACCACAGGGGGATTCGAGCAGTACTTC

v_call: TRBV5-6
d_call: TRBD2
clone_size: -
j_call: TRBJ2-2
cdr3_aa: CASSLDHAGGITGELFF
cdr3_nt: TGTGCCAGCAGCTTGGATCACGCGGGAGGGATCACCGGGGAGCTGTTTTTT

v_call: TRBV6-6
d_call: TRBD2
clone_size: -
j_call: TRBJ2-3
cdr3_aa: CASSYSPSGMSDTQYF
cdr3_nt: TGTGCCAGCAGTTACTCTCCTAGCGGGATGTCAGATACGCAGTATTTT

v_call: TRBV9
d_call: -
clone_size: -
j_call: TRBJ2-1
cdr3_aa: CASSVGGFSSYNEQFF
cdr3_nt: TGTGCCAGCAGCGTAGGAGGGTTTAGCTCCTACAATGAGCAGTTCTTC

v_call: TRBV29-1
d_call: TRBD1
clone_size: -
j_call: TRBJ1-2
cdr3_aa: CSVEMGDSYGYTF
cdr3_nt: TGCAGCGTTGAAATGGGGGACAGCTATGGCTACACCTTC

v_call: TRBV19
d_call: TRBD1
clone_size: -
j_call: TRBJ1-4
cdr3_aa: CASSTDRGSEKLFF
cdr3_nt: TGTGCCAGTAGTACAGACAGGGGGAGTGAAAAACTGTTTTTT

v_call: TRBV27
d_call: -
clone_size: -
j_call: TRBJ1-6
cdr3_aa: CASSSRNSPLHF
cdr3_nt: TGTGCCAGCAGTTCCCGAAATTCACCCCTCCACTTT

v_call: TRBV7-9
d_call: -
clone_size: -
j_call: TRBJ1-1
cdr3_aa: CASSLDEVPGNTEAFF
cdr3_nt: TGTGCCAGCAGCTTAGACGAGGTTCCAGGGAACACTGAAGCTTTCTTT

v_call: TRBV9
d_call: -
clone_size: -
j_call: TRBJ2-7
cdr3_aa: CASSVGQLSEGEQYF
cdr3_nt: TGTGCCAGCAGCGTAGGCCAGCTCTCGGAGGGCGAGCAGTACTTC

v_call: TRBV6-1
d_call: -
clone_size: -
j_call: TRBJ1-5
cdr3_aa: CASTANSNQPQHF
cdr3_nt: TGTGCCAGCACGGCTAATAGCAATCAGCCCCAGCATTTT

v_call: TRBV7-2
d_call: -
clone_size: -
j_call: TRBJ2-2
cdr3_aa: CASSLVSGVGGELFF
cdr3_nt: TGTGCCAGCAGCTTAGTAAGCGGAGTAGGTGGGGAGCTGTTTTTT

v_call: TRBV29-1
d_call: TRBD2
clone_size: -
j_call: TRBJ2-3
cdr3_aa: CSVYLAGLTDTQYF
cdr3_nt: TGCAGCGTTTACTTAGCGGGGCTCACAGATACGCAGTATTTT

v_call: TRBV5-1
d_call: TRBD2
clone_size: -
j_call: TRBJ2-1
cdr3_aa: CASSLALAGTNEQFF
cdr3_nt: TGCGCCAGCAGCTTGGCACTAGCGGGTACAAATGAGCAGTTCTTC

v_call: TRBV7-2
d_call: -
clone_size: -
j_call: TRBJ1-2
cdr3_aa: CASSLNPGRNYGYTF
cdr3_nt: TGTGCCAGCAGCTTAAACCCGGGACGGAACTATGGCTACACCTTC

v_call: TRBV15
d_call: TRBD2
clone_size: -
j_call: TRBJ2-2
cdr3_aa: CATSRGLAGGTGELFF
cdr3_nt: TGTGCCACCAGCAGAGGACTAGCGGGAGGGACCGGGGAGCTGTTTTTT

v_call: TRBV27
d_call: -
clone_size: -
j_call: TRBJ2-1
cdr3_aa: CASRHDAYNEQFF
cdr3_nt: TGTGCCAGCAGGCACGACGCCTACAATGAGCAGTTCTTC

v_call: TRBV5-1
d_call: -
clone_size: -
j_call: TRBJ1-5
cdr3_aa: CASSLTPGYQPQHF
cdr3_nt: TGCGCCAGCAGCTTGACCCCAGGGTATCAGCCCCAGCATTTT

v_call: TRBV21-1
d_call: -
clone_size: -
j_call: TRBJ1-3
cdr3_aa: CASSKEGPGIGNTIYF
cdr3_nt: TGTGCCAGCAGCAAAGAGGGTCCGGGAATTGGAAACACCATATATTTT

v_call: TRBV15
d_call: TRBD1
clone_size: -
j_call: TRBJ2-5
cdr3_aa: CATNSTGGPGETQYF
cdr3_nt: TGTGCCACCAACAGCACAGGGGGCCCCGGGGAGACCCAGTACTTC

v_call: TRBV4-2
d_call: TRBD2
clone_size: many
j_call: TRBJ2-7
cdr3_aa: CASSQDRGTSDTSRF
cdr3_nt: TGTGCCAGCAGCCAAGATCGGGGGACTAGCGATACCTCCAGATTC

v_call: TRBV15
d_call: -
clone_size: -
j_call: TRBJ2-2
cdr3_aa: CATSIGGNTGELFF
cdr3_nt: TGTGCCACCAGCATAGGCGGGAACACCGGGGAGCTGTTTTTT

v_call: TRBV30
d_call: TRBD2
clone_size: -
j_call: TRBJ2-1
cdr3_aa: CAWSVLASGRSVFF
cdr3_nt: TGTGCCTGGAGTGTACTCGCTAGCGGGAGGTCGGTGTTCTTC

v_call: TRBV6-5
d_call: -
clone_size: -
j_call: TRBJ2-5
cdr3_aa: CASAPAVRETQYF
cdr3_nt: TGTGCCAGCGCCCCCGCTGTACGGGAGACCCAGTACTTC

v_call: TRBV27
d_call: TRBD1
clone_size: -
j_call: TRBJ2-2
cdr3_aa: CASSSRTGHGELFF
cdr3_nt: TGTGCCAGCAGTTCCCGGACAGGGCACGGGGAGCTGTTTTTT

v_call: TRBV10-1
d_call: TRBD1
clone_size: -
j_call: TRBJ2-3
cdr3_aa: CASSRGTGGSSTDTQYF
cdr3_nt: TGCGCCAGCAGCCGCGGGACAGGGGGCAGTAGCACAGATACGCAGTATTTT

v_call: TRBV5-6
d_call: TRBD1
clone_size: few
j_call: TRBJ2-2
cdr3_aa: CASSFRDRNTGELFF
cdr3_nt: TGTGCCAGCAGCTTCCGGGACAGAAACACCGGGGAGCTGTTTTTT

v_call: TRBV27
d_call: -
clone_size: -
j_call: TRBJ2-3
cdr3_aa: CASSLLSGGTDTQYF
cdr3_nt: TGTGCCAGCAGTTTACTAAGCGGAGGCACAGATACGCAGTATTTT

v_call: TRBV19
d_call: -
clone_size: few
j_call: TRBJ1-3
cdr3_aa: CASATGSSGNTIYF
cdr3_nt: TGTGCCAGCGCAACAGGGAGCTCTGGAAACACCATATATTTT

v_call: TRBV28
d_call: -
clone_size: -
j_call: TRBJ2-2
cdr3_aa: CASSSRAGELFF
cdr3_nt: TGTGCCAGCAGTTCTAGAGCCGGGGAGCTGTTTTTT

v_call: TRBV7-3
d_call: TRBD1
clone_size: many
j_call: TRBJ2-1
cdr3_aa: CASSLRGSGTGVSNEQFF
cdr3_nt: TGTGCCAGCAGCTTAAGAGGTTCCGGGACAGGGGTGAGCAATGAGCAGTTCTTC

v_call: TRBV2
d_call: -
clone_size: -
j_call: TRBJ2-7
cdr3_aa: CASSDWNYEQYF
cdr3_nt: TGTGCCAGCAGTGACTGGAACTACGAGCAGTACTTC

v_call: TRBV18
d_call: -
clone_size: -
j_call: TRBJ2-3
cdr3_aa: CASSPTDTQYF
cdr3_nt: TGTGCCAGCTCACCCACAGATACGCAGTATTTT

v_call: TRBV6-1
d_call: -
clone_size: -
j_call: TRBJ1-2
cdr3_aa: CASSEGLRRGGGYGYTF
cdr3_nt: TGTGCCAGCAGTGAAGGTTTAAGACGGGGGGGTGGATATGGCTACACCTTC

v_call: TRBV28
d_call: TRBD1
clone_size: -
j_call: TRBJ1-2
cdr3_aa: CASSSPRDRGWYGYTF
cdr3_nt: TGTGCCAGCAGTTCGCCCCGGGACAGGGGTTGGTATGGCTACACCTTC